This T cell receptor (beta chain) was identified in a study of identical twins. The study's findings and limits: Cord blood beta clonotypes that were abundant carried fewer insertions, and memory repertoires showed no such trend. Sequences that were beta out-of-frame showed weaker excess twin sharing. Where out-of-frame alpha sequences were twin-shared, they showed excess low generation probability.

TCRdb re-derived calls from the 5' RACE reads in MiXCR, one entry per CDR3 protein. Of 500,000 or so distinct CDR3 sequences in the sample, about 13% were seen once. Regarding this clonotype: Antigen specificity is unknown.

This CDR3 has 16 amino acids. CDR1 and CDR2 (germline): LGHNA, YSLEER. Germline trimming cut 1 base from V and 2 bases from J; bases unmatched to any gene: 2. Another study also made use of these data, one on yellow fever vaccine responses in identical twins.

This sequence joins TRBV4-3 and TRBJ2-7, with 13 bases fitting TRBD2. The TCR comes from a young woman in good health. Sequenced: CD4+ T cells sorted from blood. The CDR3 reads CASSQGGLAGAYEQYF. CDR3 DNA sequence: TGCGCCAGCAGCCAAGGCGGACTAGCGGGAGCCTACGAGCAGTACTTC.